The 22 T cell receptor beta chains below all came from one sample that was sequenced in a study of beta chain features in type 1 diabetes. The investigators reverse transcribed all of the isolated RNA, so they sequenced expressed TCRB transcripts. Sequencing was performed with immunoSEQ multiplex PCR; in TCRdb, only in-frame clones are kept and a portion is missing. The profile shows 390,000 or so clones, approximately 15% of them singletons. The sequencing sample was made of naive CD4+ T cells from blood. The source is a man aged 25-40 years in good health.

The chain combines TRBV25-1 with TRBJ1-1; 10 positions match TRBD1. Germline trimming cut 6 bases from V and 4 bases from J; bases unmatched to any gene: 5. The germline gives CDR1 MGHDK, CDR2 SYGVNS. The CDR3 is 14 residues long. CDR3 protein: CASRGQGFGTEAFF. Written as DNA, the CDR3 is TGTGCCAGCAGGGGACAGGGGTTTGGCACTGAAGCTTTCTTT.

The chain couples TRBV30 to TRBJ2-1; 7 bases are a match to TRBD2. This CDR3 spans 15 amino acids. CDR1 is GTSNPN and CDR2 is SVGIG in the germline V gene (reference sequence). J lost 4 bases, V lost 0 bases, and 6 bases had no gene match. The CDR3 sequence is CAWSVRREKYNEQFF. In nucleotides, the CDR3 is TGTGCCTGGAGTGTACGGCGGGAGAAGTACAATGAGCAGTTCTTC.

Only a few counts were recorded for this clone. CDR3 coding DNA: TGTGCCAGCAGCTTAGCGCGGGGGAGCGTATCTAGCACAGATACGCAGTATTTT. Protein: CASSLARGSVSSTDTQYF. V gene TRBV7-6 combines with J gene TRBJ2-3; 7 nucleotides match TRBD2. CDR1 is SGHVS and CDR2 is FNYEAQ in the germline V gene. This CDR3 has 18 residues. V shed 0 bases and J 0 bases; nucleotides not matched to a gene: 9.

This clone showed up just a few times. The chain carries TRBV10-3 and TRBJ2-1; 13 bases map to TRBD2. The CDR3 is 16 amino acids. J was trimmed by 1 base and V by 8 bases; bases with no gene match: 5. Per the germline V gene, CDR1 is ENHRY and CDR2 is SYGVKD. CDR3 sequence: CAIGQTSGGSYNEQFF. Written as DNA, the CDR3 is TGTGCCATCGGGCAGACTAGCGGGGGGTCCTACAATGAGCAGTTCTTC.

This clone was seen a few times. This chain links TRBV9 with TRBJ2-1; 11 nucleotides agree with TRBD2. CDR3 length equals 15 residues. Looked up from germline, CDR1 is SGDLS and CDR2 is YYNGEE. V shed 4 bases, J shed 4 bases, and the junction held 4 bases outside the gene matches. The CDR3 is CASSLGTSGYNEQFF. Written as DNA, the CDR3 is TGTGCCAGCAGCCTCGGGACTAGCGGTTACAATGAGCAGTTCTTC.

The chain links TRBV4-2 to TRBJ2-5, with D possibly being TRBD2 (6 bases). CDR3 length equals 15 residues. Germline CDR1 is LGHNA and CDR2 is YNFKEQ. V gave up 4 bases and J gave up 2 bases, with 14 bases separating them. Here the CDR3 reads CASSPSPGEQETQYF. In DNA form, the CDR3 reads TGTGCCAGCAGCCCAAGTCCGGGAGAACAAGAGACCCAGTACTTC.

V is TRBV29-1 and J is TRBJ1-1; possible D gene TRBD1, 6 bases. The CDR3 sequence is 14 residues long. The V gene lost 4 bases and the J gene lost 0 bases, with 12 bases spanning the gap. Germline V gives CDR1 SQVTM, CDR2 ANQGSEA. The CDR3 DNA sequence: TGCAGCGTTGTAGGACAGCCTTTGAACACTGAAGCTTTCTTT. Its protein product is CSVVGQPLNTEAFF.

This clone was seen a few times. CDR3 in DNA: TGTGCCAGCAGCTCAAGTTTGGGCAGGCAAGTCGAGCAGTACGTC. Encoded protein: CASSSSLGRQVEQYV. V gene TRBV7-9 combines with J gene TRBJ2-7; D uncertain. Trimming cost V 4 bases and J 6 bases, with 19 bases left between them. Germline V gives CDR1 SEHNR, CDR2 FQNEAQ (reference sequence). The CDR3 consists of 15 residues.

The chain is built from TRBV9 and TRBJ1-2; 8 bases map to TRBD1. V trimming: 0 bases; J trimming: 3 bases; junction bases outside the gene matches: 7. Per the germline V gene, CDR1 is SGDLS and CDR2 is YYNGEE. The CDR3 runs 16 residues. The CDR3 DNA follows: TGTGCCAGCAGCGTAGCCCAGGGGGCAGGTGACTATGGCTACACCTTC. It encodes CASSVAQGAGDYGYTF. The variable domain in full, completed from reference TRBV9 and TRBJ1-2, reads DSGVTQTPKHLITATGQRVTLRCSPRSGDLSVYWYQQSLDQGLQFLIQYYNGEERAKGNILERFSAQQFPDLHSELNLSSLELGDSALYFCASSVAQGAGDYGYTFGSGTRLTVV.

The genes are TRBV18 and TRBJ2-4, with a weak D call TRBD1 (5 bases). Germline CDR1 and CDR2: KGHSH and LQKENI. Trimming stripped 3 bases from V and 7 bases from J, with 19 bases between. The CDR3 is made up of 16 amino acids. The CDR3 DNA reads as TGTGCCAGCTCACCGGGGTCAGGGCCGCTCTCGAACATTCAGTACTTC. It is translated as CASSPGSGPLSNIQYF.

In this sample, this clone turned up many times. V and J are TRBV10-3 and TRBJ2-1; a possible D gene is TRBD2 (5 bases). V lost 3 bases to trimming and J lost 8 bases, with 8 bases between them. This CDR3 region has 12 residues. Germline V gene lookup returns CDR1 ENHRY and CDR2 SYGVKD. The CDR3 nucleotides are TGTGCCATCAGTGACCTAGCCCATGAGCAGTTCTTC. This encodes CAISDLAHEQFF.

Note on this clone: Relative to the germline gene, one junction end is altered; a read error may explain this. The chain is built from TRBV7-9 and TRBJ2-6; D might be TRBD1 or TRBD2, each matching 5 bases. In germline, CDR1 is SEHNR, CDR2 FQNEAQ (reference sequence). The CDR3 runs to 14 residues. In DNA form, the CDR3 reads TGTGCCAGCACTACAGGTTACGGGGCCAACGTCCCGACTTTC. The encoded protein is CASTTGYGANVPTF. The full variable domain, its missing parts supplied by reference TRBV7-9 and TRBJ2-6, is DTGVSQNPRHKITKRGQNVTFRCDPISEHNRLYWYRQTLGQGPEFLTYFQNEAQLEKSRLLSDRFSAERPKGSFSTLEIQRTEQGDSAMYLCASTTGYGANVPTFGAGSRLTVL.

A few counts support this clone. The rearrangement joins TRBV4-3 to TRBJ1-4; the D gene is possibly TRBD1 (6 bases). With 3 bases removed from V and 8 bases from J, the gap between germline ends came to 16 bases. The CDR3 length is 15 residues. The germline CDR1 and CDR2 sequences are LGHNA and YSLEER. This CDR3 reads CASSHQGKVDEKLFF. The DNA for the CDR3 is TGCGCCAGCAGCCACCAGGGGAAAGTGGACGAAAAACTGTTTTTT.

The chain is built from TRBV2 and TRBJ1-2; D not certain. The V end was cut by 3 bases, the J end by 4 bases, with 12 bases between. The CDR3 has 14 residues. In germline, CDR1 is SNHLY, CDR2 FYNNEI. The CDR3 reads CASSDRGSTYGYTF. The CDR3 bases are TGTGCCAGCAGTGACCGGGGATCTACCTATGGCTACACCTTC.

The chain links TRBV7-2 to TRBJ2-7; 8 nucleotides match TRBD1. The germline gives CDR1 SGHTA, CDR2 FQGNSA. V was pared by 1 base and J by 3 bases, with 2 bases of the junction left unmatched. The CDR3 has 14 amino acids. DNA of the CDR3: TGTGCCAGCAGCTTAGTACAGGGGGGCTACGAGCAGTACGTC. This gives the protein CASSLVQGGYEQYV.

The chain carries TRBV4-2 and TRBJ1-1; D uncertain. The germline V gene has CDR1 LGHNA and CDR2 YNFKEQ. The CDR3 is made up of 11 amino acids. The V end lost 10 bases, the J end lost 5 bases, and 11 bases lay between the germline ends. The CDR3 sequence: CATPPRTEAFF. Here the CDR3 DNA reads TGTGCCACCCCCCCACGGACTGAAGCTTTCTTT.

This clone was found a few times. V is TRBV19 and J is TRBJ2-5; D gene ambiguous. CDR3 size: 13 residues. The V gene lost 5 bases and the J gene lost 4 bases, with 11 bases spanning the gap. Germline CDR1 LNHDA, CDR2 SQIVND (reference sequence). The CDR3 region has the DNA TGTGCCAGTAGTTCTATCATCGGAGAGACCCAGTACTTC. Protein: CASSSIIGETQYF.

This clone has only a few counts. The chain uses TRBV7-2 and TRBJ2-2; 8 bases match TRBD2. V dropped 7 bases and J dropped 1; count of bases not matched to a gene: 5. Germline V gene lookup returns CDR1 SGHTA and CDR2 FQGNSA. This CDR3 has 15 residues. This CDR3 is CASNRAGENTGELFF. In DNA form, the CDR3 reads TGTGCCAGCAACCGAGCGGGGGAGAACACCGGGGAGCTGTTTTTT.

In this sample, this clone turned up a few times. The gene calls are TRBV18 and TRBJ1-5; weak D call: TRBD1 (5 bases). The CDR3 spans 14 residues. Trimming removed 6 bases at V and 7 bases at J, with 16 bases between. Germline V gene sequence: CDR1 KGHSH, CDR2 LQKENI. CDR3 sequence reads: CASSDQTGRQPQHF. The CDR3 DNA is TGTGCCAGCTCCGACCAGACGGGGCGGCAGCCCCAGCATTTT.

This clone was seen a few times. This chain links TRBV7-8 with TRBJ2-1, with 9 bases aligning to TRBD1. V dropped 5 bases and J dropped 8; count of bases not matched to a gene: 10. Germline assignment: CDR1 SGHVS and CDR2 FQNEAQ. This CDR3 is 15 amino acids long. The CDR3 sequence is CASSLGQGRGHEQFF. CDR3 DNA sequence: TGTGCCAGCAGCCTGGGACAGGGTAGAGGGCATGAGCAGTTCTTC.

On this clone itself: In the same sample, other DNA sequences code for this CDR3. The chain employs TRBV27 and TRBJ2-7, with 8 bases that match TRBD1. The CDR3 loop spans 14 amino acids. V dropped 2 bases and J dropped 2; count of bases not matched to a gene: 2. Germline lookup yields CDR1 MNHEY and CDR2 SMNVEV (reference sequence). DNA for the CDR3: TGTGCCAGCAGTTTAGGACAGGGACCCTACGAGCAGTACTTC. This codes for CASSLGQGPYEQYF.

The chain joins TRBV5-1 to TRBJ2-2; 9 nucleotides align to TRBD2. Trimming at V came to 1 base and at J to 1 base, leaving 2 bases not matched to a gene. The CDR3 runs to 16 residues. Germline V CDR1 and CDR2: SGHRS, YFSETQ. The CDR3 spells CASSLKLAGNTGELFF. DNA for the CDR3: TGCGCCAGCAGCTTGAAACTAGCGGGGAACACCGGGGAGCTGTTTTTT.